This T cell receptor (beta chain) was sequenced during a study of cytomegalovirus exposure and HLA in healthy donors. Across the study: One earlier analysis, a look at approximately 190 million T cells, found roughly 110 million unique TCR beta sequences. General observations from the study: Accounts indicate the classifier identified cytomegalovirus status with strong specificity and sensitivity.

It was with 60 Vbeta and 13 Jbeta primers that the PCR ran. Produced via immunoSEQ multiplex PCR; TCRdb's table is partial and in-frame only. The data show around 130,000 clones, roughly three quarters seen once. Regarding donors, all were healthy bone marrow donors. This clone has just a few counts. What it recognizes is unknown. The CDR3 is 14 residues long. CDR1 is SGHKS and CDR2 is YYEKEE in the germline V gene (reference sequence). The ends were cut back, 0 bases at V and 8 bases at J, with 11 bases in the middle. This sequence was found in a woman between 18 and 30 years old in good health and CMV-seronegative. This chain connects TRBV5-5 to TRBJ1-4; TRBD1 might be the D (6 bases). Sequencing was performed on PBMCs. The chain's CDR3 is CASSLVSGDEKLFF. The CDR3 DNA reads TGTGCCAGCAGCTTGGTGTCAGGGGACGAAAAACTGTTTTTT.